Only one count was recorded for the clone carrying this T cell receptor beta chain. These data belong to a study of Ad26.COV2.S vaccination and SARS-CoV-2 variants. Treatment: around 19 received Ad26.COV2.S at low or high dose, single or two shots; a few received placebo; per-sample allocation not given. Sampling was done on day 63 after the first vaccine or placebo injection. An adult of 18-55 years in Boston served as donor. This table comes from immunoSEQ multiplex PCR, and its TCRdb copy is limited to in-frame clones, with some not included. This sample has roughly 400,000 clones, with about 92% found just once. The CDR3 covers 16 residues. Germline V gene data show CDR1 as SGHTA and CDR2 as FQGNSA. The V end was cut by 1 base, the J end by 2 bases, with 12 bases between.

The genes are TRBV7-2 and TRBJ2-1; TRBD1 or TRBD2 may be the D gene (5 bases each). Specimen: peripheral blood, collected in a trial of Ad26.COV2.S vaccine versus placebo. This clonotype was sampled from a person between 18 and 59 years old who received the Ad26.COV2.S COVID-19 vaccine or a placebo. In DNA, the CDR3 is TGTGCCAGCAGCTTAGAGTGGGGGTCGACCTACAATGAGCAGTTCTTC. Protein product: CASSLEWGSTYNEQFF. The variable domain in full, with the rest retrieved from reference TRBV7-2 and TRBJ2-1, is GAGVSQSPSNKVTEKGKDVELRCDPISGHTALYWYRQSLGQGLEFLIYFQGNSAPDKSGLPSDRFSAERTGGSVSTLTIQRTQQEDSAVYLCASSLEWGSTYNEQFFGPGTRLTVL.